This is a list of T cell receptor beta chains from one sample in a study of blood T cell repertoires in COVID-19. Assay used: immunoSEQ multiplex PCR; TCRdb lists only in-frame clones, some missing. Of over 90,000 clones listed, nearly 90% were seen once; the top ten hold 2% to 2.5%. Sequencing was carried out using peripheral blood. Source of these receptors: a man in his fifties with active COVID-19. Each CDR3 is given with its conserved first and last residue. Fields, in order: clone size, V gene, D gene, J gene, CDR3 protein, CDR3 DNA. D genes are given only for firm matches. The listing skips clone size in some rows; elsewhere it reads once, few, many or a size class.

clone_size: once
v_call: TRBV2
d_call: TRBD2
j_call: TRBJ2-5
cdr3_aa: CASSLAGGLIQETQYF
cdr3_nt: TGTGCCAGCAGTTTAGCGGGGGGGCTTATACAAGAGACCCAGTACTTC

clone_size: .
v_call: TRBV30
d_call: .
j_call: TRBJ1-2
cdr3_aa: CACRPGHLYGYTF
cdr3_nt: TGTGCCTGCAGGCCGGGACACTTGTATGGCTACACCTTC

clone_size: .
v_call: TRBV9
d_call: .
j_call: TRBJ1-4
cdr3_aa: CASSPWDTNNEKLFF
cdr3_nt: TGTGCCAGCAGCCCCTGGGACACCAATAATGAAAAACTGTTTTTT

clone_size: .
v_call: TRBV6-6
d_call: .
j_call: TRBJ2-1
cdr3_aa: CASRTIRGPSYNEQFF
cdr3_nt: TGTGCCAGCAGAACGATTCGGGGTCCCTCCTACAATGAGCAGTTCTTC

clone_size: .
v_call: TRBV27
d_call: .
j_call: TRBJ2-3
cdr3_aa: CASGQGRRGDTQYF
cdr3_nt: TGTGCCAGCGGCCAGGGGCGTCGAGGAGATACGCAGTATTTT

clone_size: .
v_call: TRBV5-4
d_call: .
j_call: TRBJ1-1
cdr3_aa: CASSVRDAAEAFF
cdr3_nt: TGTGCCAGCAGCGTACGTGATGCGGCTGAAGCTTTCTTT

clone_size: .
v_call: TRBV19
d_call: TRBD1
j_call: TRBJ2-7
cdr3_aa: CASSIRTGGEYEQYF
cdr3_nt: TGTGCCAGTAGTATACGGACAGGGGGCGAATACGAGCAGTACTTC

clone_size: .
v_call: TRBV7-8
d_call: .
j_call: TRBJ2-1
cdr3_aa: CASSKDRHASSYNEQFF
cdr3_nt: TGTGCCAGCAGCAAAGACAGGCATGCCAGCTCCTACAATGAGCAGTTCTTC

clone_size: .
v_call: TRBV9
d_call: TRBD1
j_call: TRBJ2-2
cdr3_aa: CASDRGPNTGELFF
cdr3_nt: TGTGCCAGCGACAGGGGCCCGAACACCGGGGAGCTGTTTTTT

clone_size: once
v_call: TRBV4-1
d_call: .
j_call: TRBJ1-1
cdr3_aa: CASSQPTQLNTEAFF
cdr3_nt: TGCGCCAGCAGCCAGCCCACACAGTTAAACACTGAAGCTTTCTTT